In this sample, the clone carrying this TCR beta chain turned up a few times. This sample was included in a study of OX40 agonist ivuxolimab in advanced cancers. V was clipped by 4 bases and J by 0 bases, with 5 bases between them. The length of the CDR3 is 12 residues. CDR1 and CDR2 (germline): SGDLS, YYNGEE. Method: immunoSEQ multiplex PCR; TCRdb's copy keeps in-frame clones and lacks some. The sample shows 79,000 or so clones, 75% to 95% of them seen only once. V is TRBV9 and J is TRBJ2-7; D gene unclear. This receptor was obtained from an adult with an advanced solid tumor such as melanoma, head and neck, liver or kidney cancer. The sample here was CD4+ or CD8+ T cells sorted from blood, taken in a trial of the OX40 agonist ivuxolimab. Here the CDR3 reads CASSPGSYEQYF. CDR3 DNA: TGTGCCAGCAGCCCCGGCTCCTACGAGCAGTACTTC.